This record concerns one T cell receptor (beta chain) sequence. The CDR3 contains 16 residues. Germline CDR1 and CDR2: SEHNR and FQNEAQ (reference sequence). Trimming cost V 5 bases and J 8 bases; bases outside gene matches: 16. TCRdb itself ran the 5' RACE reads through MiXCR, one entry per CDR3 protein. The sample contains 400,000 to 650,000 distinct CDR3 sequences, less than 25% of which appear only once. This record comes from a study of identical twins. The same data also went into a second study, on T cells expressing NK-cell markers. That study reports: Sorting was restricted to alpha-beta TCR T cells by an anti-gamma-delta TCR antibody in several experiments.

The chain employs TRBV7-9 and TRBJ1-1; 8 bases align to TRBD1. The TCR originated in a woman aged 18-29 years in good health. The sequenced sample consisted of CD4+ T cells sorted from blood. The CDR3 protein is CASSPQYRTGTSEAFF. The CDR3 DNA follows: TGTGCCAGCAGCCCTCAGTACAGGACAGGGACGTCAGAAGCTTTCTTT.